This T cell receptor (beta chain) was obtained from a study of regulatory T cells in long-lasting Graves disease. Notes on the study in general: Owing to a sample size that was small, accuracy may have been reduced. Newly diagnosed disease favored TRBV20-1 and TRBJ2-1 over persistent disease. Lower TCR diversity characterized persistent Graves' patients relative to newly diagnosed patients.

The time point denotes: persistent/refractory GD, antithyroid drugs over 5 years with positive TRAb. RNA from PBMCs was the source of the TCR library. A note on this clonotype: Its specificity is not known.

In building TCR beta libraries, iRepertoire HTBI primers were used together with Arm-PCR of CDR3 regions. From the multiplex PCR reads, TCRdb called clonotypes with MiXCR, one entry per CDR3 protein. The sample lists roughly 450,000 distinct CDR3 sequences, approximately 23% seen once, with around 14% in the top ten. Germline loops: CDR1 DFQATT, CDR2 SNEGSKA (reference sequence). Trimming stripped 3 bases from V and 8 bases from J, with 13 bases between. The CDR3 has 12 residues. This clonotype was sampled from a female donor with Graves disease. This chain links TRBV20-1 with TRBJ1-1; D possibly corresponds to TRBD1 (5 bases). This specimen was peripheral blood mononuclear cells (PBMCs), taken when the disease was refractory, from a patient treated with antithyroid drugs. CDR3 sequence (DNA): TGCAGTGCTAGTCCTCGGGACGGCGAAGCTTTCTTT. As protein: CSASPRDGEAFF.